A selection of T cell receptor beta chains follows, all from one sample in a study of monozygotic twins with inflammatory bowel disease. TCRdb re-called the 5' RACE reads; every CDR3 protein appears as one record, without DNA. The sample table includes a few hundred thousand distinct CDR3 sequences. The specimen was blood. These receptors were collected from a human donor with ulcerative colitis or Crohn's disease, or a healthy co-twin of an affected twin (not recorded which). The CDR3 runs from the conserved cysteine through the conserved F or W. A clone size is listed for some rows: how often the clone was seen (once, few, many), or a class if it is expanded.

clone size,V gene,CDR3 length,J gene,CDR3 protein
.,TRBV11-2,12,TRBJ2-1,CASSPLMREQFF
.,TRBV6-6,12,TRBJ1-1,CASSYVGTQAFF
.,TRBV6-5,12,TRBJ2-1,CASSYNGGEQFF
.,TRBV7-8,17,TRBJ2-1,CASSPGLAGVSYNEQFF
.,TRBV18,16,TRBJ2-7,CASSSYTIGPSYEQYF
.,TRBV7-2,16,TRBJ2-7,CASSSPPSGGAYEQYF
.,TRBV6-2/TRBV6-3,14,TRBJ1-5,CASSYPESNQPQHF
.,TRBV30,13,TRBJ2-7,CAWDGTGLSEQYF
.,TRBV11-2,16,TRBJ2-3,CASSWGTVTSTDTQYF
.,TRBV6-2/TRBV6-3,15,TRBJ2-2,CASSYQRGGPGELFF
.,TRBV4-1,21,TRBJ1-6,CASSPGVRKEQASSYNSPLHF
.,TRBV5-1,18,TRBJ2-7,CASSNLNRGSIPSYEQYF
.,TRBV7-8,15,TRBJ1-6,CASSGQGQGFSPLHF
.,TRBV20-1,15,TRBJ2-7,CSALLTGTAGHEQYF
.,TRBV20-1,15,TRBJ1-5,CSARRGKGNNQPQHF
.,TRBV5-1,18,TRBJ2-2,CASSLAVMSGRYTGELFF
.,TRBV6-5,18,TRBJ2-4,CASSYSIGTGGTKNIQYF
.,TRBV20-1,12,TRBJ1-1,CSARATAFGTFF
.,TRBV6-1,15,TRBJ2-3,CASIPGGAGTDTQYF
.,TRBV5-1,14,TRBJ1-3,CASSLQGYGNTIYF
.,TRBV30,19,TRBJ1-1,CAWSPSFLQGQFMNTEAFF
.,TRBV7-2,13,TRBJ2-1,CASSLRGTDEQFF
.,TRBV29-1,12,TRBJ2-7,CSVESGNYEQYF
.,TRBV9,13,TRBJ1-1,CASSGSRNTEAFF
.,TRBV4-3,15,TRBJ2-2,CASSLSGDLTGELFF
.,TRBV2,15,TRBJ1-5,CASSELGQGDQPQHF
.,TRBV5-4,16,TRBJ2-5,CASSLDARGSQETQYF
.,TRBV10-3,15,TRBJ2-7,CAISDQGGNSYEQYF
.,TRBV6-1,15,TRBJ1-5,CASKPGTPSNQPQHF
.,TRBV6-1,16,TRBJ1-5,CASSEAKGYSNQPQHF
.,TRBV9,15,TRBJ1-1,CASSVDLRGNTEAFF
.,TRBV7-2,16,TRBJ2-7,CASSLGQAGAGHEQYF
.,TRBV20-1,17,TRBJ2-3,CSAPSTGTSGGGDTQYF
.,TRBV15,14,TRBJ1-2,CATSRDPMGYGYTF
medium-sized,TRBV20-1,14,TRBJ2-2,CSARDFDSTGELFF
.,TRBV24-1,15,TRBJ2-1,CATSDRQGEANEQFF
.,TRBV20-1,11,TRBJ1-2,CSASARTGYTF
.,TRBV25-1,17,TRBJ2-2,CASSELGRGSNTGELFF
.,TRBV4-3,15,TRBJ2-7,CASSQMTGRTSEQYF
.,TRBV4-1,17,TRBJ2-3,CASSQATTSGITDTQYF
.,TRBV6-1,17,TRBJ2-7,CASSPPGGGSSSYEQYF
.,TRBV10-3,14,TRBJ1-5,CAISAKGGNQPQHF
.,TRBV29-1,15,TRBJ2-7,CSVEGGDRAPYEQYF
.,TRBV7-2,14,TRBJ2-5,CASSLYRGQETQYF
.,TRBV5-1,12,TRBJ1-6,CASSPGQGCLYF
.,TRBV4-3,18,TRBJ1-6,CASSQEGGSRRRDSPLHF
.,TRBV3-1,15,TRBJ2-5,CASSQDGRTQETQYF
.,TRBV20-1,11,TRBJ1-1,CSASWSAEAFF
.,TRBV6-1,15,TRBJ2-7,CASSPKTRFPYEQYF
.,TRBV12-3/TRBV12-4,17,TRBJ1-5,CASSSNWGQARIQPQHF
.,TRBV20-1,11,TRBJ1-4,CSARADRDLFF
.,TRBV6-6,17,TRBJ2-5,CASSYTRPARMYETQYF
.,TRBV7-3,14,TRBJ1-6,CASSPRPGDSPLHF
.,TRBV14,15,TRBJ2-1,CASSRPGTSYAEQFF